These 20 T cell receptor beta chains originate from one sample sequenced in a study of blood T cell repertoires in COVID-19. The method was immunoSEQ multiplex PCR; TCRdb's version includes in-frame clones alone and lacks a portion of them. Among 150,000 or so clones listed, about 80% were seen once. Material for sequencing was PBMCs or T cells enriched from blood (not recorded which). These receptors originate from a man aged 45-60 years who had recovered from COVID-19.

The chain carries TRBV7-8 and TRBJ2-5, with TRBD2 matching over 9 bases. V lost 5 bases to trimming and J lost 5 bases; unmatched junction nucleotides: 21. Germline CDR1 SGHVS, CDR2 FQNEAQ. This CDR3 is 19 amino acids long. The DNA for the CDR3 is TGTGCCAGCAGCCCCCCGTTATTAAGGCTAGCGGGGAGCCGGGAGACCCAGTACTTC. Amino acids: CASSPPLLRLAGSRETQYF.

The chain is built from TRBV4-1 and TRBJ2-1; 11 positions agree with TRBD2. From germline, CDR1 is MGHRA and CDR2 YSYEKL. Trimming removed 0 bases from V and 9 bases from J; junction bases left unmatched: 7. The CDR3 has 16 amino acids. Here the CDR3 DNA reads TGCGCCAGCAGCCAAGATTCGGGACTAGCGGTTGCTGAGCAGTTCTTC. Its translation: CASSQDSGLAVAEQFF.

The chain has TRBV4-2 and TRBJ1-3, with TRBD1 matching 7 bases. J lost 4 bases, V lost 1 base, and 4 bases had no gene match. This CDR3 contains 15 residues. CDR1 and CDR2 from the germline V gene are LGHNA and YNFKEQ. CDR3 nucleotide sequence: TGTGCCAGCAGCCAAGTACCGGGACAGGGAAACACCATATATTTT. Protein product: CASSQVPGQGNTIYF.

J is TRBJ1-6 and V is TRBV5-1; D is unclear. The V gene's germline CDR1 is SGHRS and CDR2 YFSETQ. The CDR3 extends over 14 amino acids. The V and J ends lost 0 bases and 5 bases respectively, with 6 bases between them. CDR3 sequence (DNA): TGCGCCAGCAGCTTGGACAGAGATAATTCACCCCTCCACTTT. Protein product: CASSLDRDNSPLHF.

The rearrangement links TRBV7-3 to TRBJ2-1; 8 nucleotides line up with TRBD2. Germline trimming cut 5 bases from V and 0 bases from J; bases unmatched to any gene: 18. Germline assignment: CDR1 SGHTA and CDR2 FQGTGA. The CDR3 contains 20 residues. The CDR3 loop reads CASSLKTGSSGGRSYNEQFF. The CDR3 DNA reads TGTGCCAGCAGCCTTAAAACTGGGTCAAGCGGGGGACGCTCCTACAATGAGCAGTTCTTC.

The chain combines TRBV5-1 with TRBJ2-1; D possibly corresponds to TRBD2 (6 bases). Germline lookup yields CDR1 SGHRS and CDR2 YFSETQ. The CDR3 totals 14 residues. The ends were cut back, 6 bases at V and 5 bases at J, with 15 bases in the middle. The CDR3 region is CASKLAVKNNEQFF. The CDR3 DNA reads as TGCGCCAGCAAGTTAGCGGTGAAGAACAATGAGCAGTTCTTC.

Written as DNA, the CDR3 is TGTGCCAGCAGTTCAATCAGGGGGCAGCCCCAGCATTTT. Encoded protein: CASSSIRGQPQHF. This chain connects TRBV12-3 or TRBV12-4 to TRBJ1-5; TRBD1 matches 7 bases. Losses at the gene ends were 4 bases for V and 7 bases for J; bases not matched to a gene: 4. This CDR3 has 13 residues.

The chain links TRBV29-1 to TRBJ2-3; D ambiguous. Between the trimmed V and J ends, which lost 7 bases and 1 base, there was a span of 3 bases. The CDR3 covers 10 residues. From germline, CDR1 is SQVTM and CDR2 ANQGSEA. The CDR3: CSAGTDTQYF. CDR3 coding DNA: TGCAGCGCCGGCACAGATACGCAGTATTTT.

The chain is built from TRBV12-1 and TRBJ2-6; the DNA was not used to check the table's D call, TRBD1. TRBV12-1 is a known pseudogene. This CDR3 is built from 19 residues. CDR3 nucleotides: TGTGCCAGCAGCTCACTGCAGGGGGAAGGCTCGAGTGGGGCCAACGTCCTGACTTTC. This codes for CASSSLQGEGSSGANVLTF.

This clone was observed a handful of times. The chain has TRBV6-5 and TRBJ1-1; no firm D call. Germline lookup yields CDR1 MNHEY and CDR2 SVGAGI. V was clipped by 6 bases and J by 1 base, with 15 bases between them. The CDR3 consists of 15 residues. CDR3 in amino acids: CASSEASVANTEAFF. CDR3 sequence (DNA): TGTGCCAGCAGCGAGGCCAGTGTGGCGAACACTGAAGCTTTCTTT.

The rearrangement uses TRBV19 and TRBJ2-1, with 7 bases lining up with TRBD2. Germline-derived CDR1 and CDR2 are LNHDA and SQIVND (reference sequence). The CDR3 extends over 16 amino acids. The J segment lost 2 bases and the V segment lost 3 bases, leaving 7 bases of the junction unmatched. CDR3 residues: CASSILKREPYNEQFF. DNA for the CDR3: TGTGCCAGTAGTATCCTTAAGCGGGAACCCTACAATGAGCAGTTCTTC.

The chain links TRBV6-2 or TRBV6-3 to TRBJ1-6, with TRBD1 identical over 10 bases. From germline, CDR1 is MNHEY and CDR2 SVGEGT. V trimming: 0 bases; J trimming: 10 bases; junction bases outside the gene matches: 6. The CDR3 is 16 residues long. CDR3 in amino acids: CASSYSDRGISSPLHF. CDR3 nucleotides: TGTGCCAGCAGTTACTCGGACAGGGGGATCAGCTCACCCCTCCACTTT.

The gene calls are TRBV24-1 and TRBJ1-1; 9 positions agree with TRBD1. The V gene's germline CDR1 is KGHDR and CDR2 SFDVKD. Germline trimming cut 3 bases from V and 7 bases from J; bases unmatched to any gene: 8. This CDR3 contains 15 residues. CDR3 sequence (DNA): TGTGCCACCAGTGATCCGGGACAGGGAGACGGTGAAGCTTTCTTT. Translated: CATSDPGQGDGEAFF.

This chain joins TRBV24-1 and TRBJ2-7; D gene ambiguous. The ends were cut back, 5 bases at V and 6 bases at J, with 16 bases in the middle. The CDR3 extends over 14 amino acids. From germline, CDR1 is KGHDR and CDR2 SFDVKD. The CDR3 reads CATSAGPYLPEQYF. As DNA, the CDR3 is TGTGCCACCAGTGCTGGTCCCTATCTCCCCGAGCAGTACTTC.

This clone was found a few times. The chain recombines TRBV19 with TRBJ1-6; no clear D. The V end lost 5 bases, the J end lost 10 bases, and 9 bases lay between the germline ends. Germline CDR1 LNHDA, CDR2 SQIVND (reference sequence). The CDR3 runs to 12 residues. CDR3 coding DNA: TGTGCCAGTAGTGGCCCGGGGTCACCCCTCCACTTT. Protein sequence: CASSGPGSPLHF.

The CDR3 sequence is CASGLVPGELFF. The CDR3, as DNA: TGTGCTAGTGGTTTGGTTCCTGGGGAGCTGTTTTTT. The chain links TRBV12-5 to TRBJ2-2; D uncertain. V lost 0 bases, J lost 8 bases, and 4 bases lay in between. Per germline, CDR1 LGHNT and CDR2 FRNRAP. The CDR3 consists of 12 residues.

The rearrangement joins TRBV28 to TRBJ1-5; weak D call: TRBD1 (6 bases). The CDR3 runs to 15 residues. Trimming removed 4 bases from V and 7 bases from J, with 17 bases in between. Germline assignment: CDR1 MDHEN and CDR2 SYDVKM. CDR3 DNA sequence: TGTGCCAGCAGTTCGGGCCGGGGGGCCAGACAGCCCCAGCATTTT. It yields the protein CASSSGRGARQPQHF.

The CDR3 here is CASSRPRGPGTGELFF. The CDR3 DNA sequence: TGTGCCAGCAGTAGACCCAGGGGGCCGGGCACCGGGGAGCTGTTTTTT. The rearrangement links TRBV7-8 to TRBJ2-2, with 8 bases that match TRBD1. V lost 6 bases and J lost 4; bases outside the gene matches: 10. This CDR3 is 16 amino acids long. Germline V lookup: CDR1 SGHVS, CDR2 FQNEAQ.

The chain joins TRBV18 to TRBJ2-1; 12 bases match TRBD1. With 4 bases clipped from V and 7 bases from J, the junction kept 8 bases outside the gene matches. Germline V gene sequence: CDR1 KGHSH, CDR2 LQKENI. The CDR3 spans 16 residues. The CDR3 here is CASSRSGTGGRNEQFF. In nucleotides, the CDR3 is TGTGCCAGCTCACGATCCGGGACAGGGGGCCGGAATGAGCAGTTCTTC.

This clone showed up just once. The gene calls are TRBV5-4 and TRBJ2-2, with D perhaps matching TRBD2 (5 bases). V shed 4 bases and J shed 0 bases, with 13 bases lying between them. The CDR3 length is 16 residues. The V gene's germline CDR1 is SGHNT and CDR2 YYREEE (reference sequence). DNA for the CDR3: TGTGCCAGCAGCGGAGGAAGTCATGCGAACACCGGGGAGCTGTTTTTT. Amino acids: CASSGGSHANTGELFF.